This TCR beta chain was found in a study of post-analysis software for immune sequencing data. Study at large: As for disease course, relapsing-remitting, secondary progressive and progressive-relapsing multiple sclerosis were all included. General study results and limits: Multiple sclerosis patients showed significantly lower normalized Chao1 diversity than controls did. Roughly 5 TRBV segments, TRBV5-6, TRBV5-1 and TRBV20-1 among them, were found more frequent in patients than controls. Samples from a shared batch, those prepared together, strongly co-clustered by F measure.

The TCR beta cDNA libraries contained unique molecular identifiers. From around 1 to 10 million T cells, 550,000 or so cDNA molecules were obtained. TCRdb reprocessed the PCR reads via MiXCR and lists one record per CDR3 protein. The sample includes 650,000 to 900,000 distinct CDR3 sequences, 40% to 55% of them seen just once. This clonotype has a handful of counts. Antigen unknown. The trim removed 8 bases at V and 5 bases at J, leaving 11 bases unmatched. Per germline, CDR1 SQVTM and CDR2 ANQGSEA. CDR3 length: 13 residues. The sequencing sample was made of blood. This TCR was recovered from a girl aged 10-17 years with multiple sclerosis. The chain has TRBV29-1 and TRBJ2-5, with 7 bases fitting TRBD1. The chain's CDR3 is CSLDVGGGETQYF. In DNA, the CDR3 is TGCAGCCTAGACGTAGGGGGCGGGGAGACCCAGTACTTC.